What follows are 23 T cell receptor beta chains derived from one specimen sequenced in a study of blood T cell repertoires in COVID-19. Libraries were prepared by immunoSEQ multiplex PCR; TCRdb keeps only in-frame clonotypes and omits some of them. The sample consists of fewer than 150,000 clones, about 84% of them appearing once. Sample: peripheral blood. Receptor source: a woman of 80 years or more in a cohort sampled during active or convalescent COVID-19.

The chain joins TRBV19 to TRBJ1-5; D is possibly TRBD1 (6 bases). Per the germline V gene, CDR1 is LNHDA and CDR2 is SQIVND (reference sequence). Trimming stripped 11 bases from V and 5 bases from J, with 16 bases between. This CDR3 spans 13 amino acids. The CDR3 coding sequence is TGTGCCTCACGGGGGGGGGCTTATCAGCCCCAGCATTTT. It codes for CASRGGAYQPQHF.

The rearrangement joins TRBV7-2 to TRBJ2-5; 7 positions match TRBD2. The germline V gene has CDR1 SGHTA and CDR2 FQGNSA. V trimming: 6 bases; J trimming: 5 bases; junction bases outside the gene matches: 15. CDR3 length equals 16 residues. The DNA of the CDR3 is TGTGCCAGCAGACCAGCGGGGCTCACCAGCGGGGAGACCCAGTACTTC. Translating it yields CASRPAGLTSGETQYF.

The DNA of the CDR3 is TGTGCCAGCAGATACTCCGGGACTAGCGGGGGGGCCTACGAGCAGTACTTC. It specifies CASRYSGTSGGAYEQYF. This chain connects TRBV2 to TRBJ2-7; TRBD2 agrees at 16 bases. Germline CDR1 SNHLY, CDR2 FYNNEI. This CDR3 contains 17 residues. The V segment lost 6 bases and the J segment 2 bases; nucleotides outside the gene matches: 7. Drawing the rest from reference TRBV2 and TRBJ2-7, the complete variable domain is EPEVTQTPSHQVTQMGQEVILRCVPISNHLYFYWYRQILGQKVEFLVSFYNNEISEKSEIFDDQFSVERPDGSNFTLKIRSTKLEDSAMYFCASRYSGTSGGAYEQYFGPGTRLTVT.

V gene TRBV5-1 combines with J gene TRBJ2-5; 14 positions match TRBD2. With V trimmed by 4 bases and J by 2 bases, 7 bases remained unmatched. The germline gives CDR1 SGHRS, CDR2 YFSETQ. The CDR3 runs to 17 residues. CDR3 sequence: CASSLGLAGGPQETQYF. CDR3 nucleotide sequence: TGCGCCAGCAGCCTCGGACTAGCGGGGGGCCCGCAAGAGACCCAGTACTTC.

The J gene is TRBJ1-1, the V gene TRBV12-3 or TRBV12-4, with a weak D call TRBD1 (5 bases). Trimming shortened V by 6 bases and J by 0 bases, and 8 bases separated the two germline ends. This CDR3 is built from 13 residues. The CDR3 is CASSRGVNTEAFF. The CDR3 DNA sequence: TGTGCCAGCAGCCGGGGGGTGAACACTGAAGCTTTCTTT.

This chain joins TRBV7-3 and TRBJ2-2; 10 bases align to TRBD1. With V trimmed by 5 bases and J by 4 bases, 4 bases remained unmatched. The CDR3 is 15 amino acids. The germline CDR1 and CDR2 sequences are SGHTA and FQGTGA. CDR3 coding DNA: TGTGCCAGCAGCACCGGGACAGGGGCCACCGGGGAGCTGTTTTTT. Residues: CASSTGTGATGELFF. The full variable domain, rest sourced from reference TRBV7-3 and TRBJ2-2, is GAGVSQTPSNKVTEKGKYVELRCDPISGHTALYWYRQSLGQGPEFLIYFQGTGAADDSGLPNDRFFAVRPEGSVSTLKIQRTERGDSAVYLCASSTGTGATGELFFGEGSRLTVL.

This clone was seen a few times. The CDR3 region is CASSPDPAGNQPQHF. The CDR3, as DNA: TGTGCCAGCAGCCCCGATCCGGCGGGCAATCAGCCCCAGCATTTT. The chain combines TRBV5-5 with TRBJ1-5; D not certain. This CDR3 region has 15 residues. Looked up from germline, CDR1 is SGHKS and CDR2 is YYEKEE (reference sequence). The ends were cut back, 4 bases at V and 2 bases at J, with 13 bases in the middle.

This clone was picked up one time. The V call is TRBV18, the J call TRBJ1-6, with D perhaps matching TRBD1 (5 bases). V lost 3 bases and J lost 6, with 12 bases in between. CDR1 is KGHSH, CDR2 LQKENI, per germline. This CDR3 region has 15 residues. In DNA, the CDR3 is TGTGCCAGCTCACCCCCTGGGGCCCTTAATTCACCCCTCCACTTT. Amino acid sequence: CASSPPGALNSPLHF.

The gene calls are TRBV24-1 and TRBJ2-1; D possibly corresponds to TRBD1 (6 bases). The CDR3 totals 13 residues. Per the germline V gene, CDR1 is KGHDR and CDR2 is SFDVKD. V was pared by 9 bases and J by 5 bases, with 13 bases between. The CDR3 spells CATEPTGHNEQFF. CDR3 nucleotide sequence: TGTGCCACCGAACCCACAGGGCACAATGAGCAGTTCTTC.

This chain connects TRBV7-8 to TRBJ2-3; D might be TRBD1 (5 bases). The germline V gene has CDR1 SGHVS and CDR2 FQNEAQ. The CDR3 runs 15 residues. Trimming took off 1 base at V and 5 bases at J, with 13 bases between the two ends. The CDR3 DNA reads as TGTGCCAGCAGCTTAGAGGGGCTCCAAGGAGATACGCAGTATTTT. Translating it yields CASSLEGLQGDTQYF.

This clone was counted only a few times. In nucleotides, the CDR3 is TGTGCCAGCAGGGGGACAATCTATGGCTACACCTTC. This codes for CASRGTIYGYTF. The chain couples TRBV28 to TRBJ1-2; D might be TRBD1 (6 bases). From germline, CDR1 is MDHEN and CDR2 SYDVKM. This CDR3 region has 12 residues. The V and J ends lost 6 bases and 4 bases respectively, with 9 bases between them.

The chain couples TRBV27 to TRBJ1-4, with 7 bases fitting TRBD1. From germline, CDR1 is MNHEY and CDR2 SMNVEV (reference sequence). The length of the CDR3 is 17 residues. J gave up 5 bases and V 4 bases, and 13 bases lay outside the gene matches. CDR3 sequence reads: CASSSRIRGQLNEKLFF. CDR3 bases: TGTGCCAGCAGTTCTAGAATAAGGGGACAGCTGAATGAAAAACTGTTTTTT.

The chain employs TRBV27 and TRBJ2-7, with no clear D. The CDR3 runs to 13 residues. V lost 6 bases and J 3 bases, leaving 12 bases between the germline ends. Germline V gene data show CDR1 as MNHEY and CDR2 as SMNVEV (reference sequence). The CDR3 nucleotides are TGTGCCAGCAGCCCGACAACGTTCTACGAGCAGTACTTC. Translation: CASSPTTFYEQYF.

Only one count was recorded for this clone. This chain uses TRBV6-5 with TRBJ2-7, with D possibly being TRBD1 (7 bases). Germline CDR1 reads MNHEY; CDR2 reads SVGAGI. Trimming pared 6 bases from V and 2 bases from J, leaving 11 bases between. The CDR3 consists of 13 residues. In nucleotides, the CDR3 is TGTGCCAGCAGGGAGGGGGCAACCTACGAGCAGTACTTC. Amino acid sequence: CASREGATYEQYF.

The V and J genes are TRBV15 and TRBJ2-7, with D maybe TRBD2 (5 bases). This CDR3 is 14 amino acids long. V lost 0 bases and J lost 4, with 10 bases in between. The germline gives CDR1 LNHNV, CDR2 YYDKDF (reference sequence). CDR3 nucleotides: TGTGCCACCAGCAGAGATGCACGGGGATACGAGCAGTACTTC. As protein: CATSRDARGYEQYF.

The rearrangement joins TRBV4-1 to TRBJ1-2; D is possibly TRBD1 (6 bases). Per germline, CDR1 MGHRA and CDR2 YSYEKL. The CDR3 consists of 15 residues. Trimming shortened V by 2 bases and J by 4 bases, and 14 bases separated the two germline ends. DNA of the CDR3: TGCGCCAGCAGCCAACCCAACCGCAGGGGCTATGGCTACACCTTC. Translated: CASSQPNRRGYGYTF.

A few counts support this clone. The same CDR3 also results from other DNA sequences found in this sample. This chain's CDR3 is CASSYGQGNTEAFF. The CDR3, as DNA: TGTGCCAGCAGTTACGGTCAGGGGAACACTGAAGCTTTCTTT. The genes are TRBV6-6 and TRBJ1-1; D may be TRBD1 (5 bases). The CDR3 totals 14 residues. V dropped 2 bases and J dropped 1 base, with 8 bases sitting between them. Germline lookup yields CDR1 MNHNY and CDR2 SVGAGI (reference sequence).

This chain links TRBV23-1 with TRBJ1-1; TRBD1 is a possible D gene (5 bases). TRBV23-1 is annotated as an ORF whose role is uncertain. The CDR3 sequence is 15 residues long. Trimming removed 4 bases at V and 3 bases at J, with 15 bases between. CDR3 bases: TGCGCCAGCAGTCCCAGGGCTTCACCCGACACTGAAGCTTTCTTT. It translates to CASSPRASPDTEAFF.

This chain links TRBV6-5 with TRBJ1-1; maybe TRBD1 (5 bases). This CDR3 contains 12 residues. V lost 8 bases and J lost 4, with 11 bases in between. Germline values: CDR1 MNHEY, CDR2 SVGAGI. DNA of the CDR3: TGTGCCAGCGGGCGCGGGGGCACTGAAGCTTTCTTT. The encoded protein is CASGRGGTEAFF.

The J gene is TRBJ2-5, the V gene TRBV5-1; possible D gene TRBD2, 5 bases. CDR3 size: 13 residues. CDR1 SGHRS and CDR2 YFSETQ come from the germline V gene. V dropped 4 bases and J dropped 2 bases, with 9 bases sitting between them. The DNA for the CDR3 is TGCGCCAGCAGCCCCGGGGTACAAGAGACCCAGTACTTC. Protein product: CASSPGVQETQYF.

V gene TRBV5-6 combines with J gene TRBJ2-7, with TRBD2 identical over 10 bases. Trimming took 1 base from V and 6 from J; bases not matched to a gene: 7. Germline V gives CDR1 SGHDT, CDR2 YYEEEE. The CDR3 is made up of 15 amino acids. The CDR3: CASSLLPGLASEQYF. In nucleotides, the CDR3 is TGTGCCAGCAGCTTGCTTCCGGGACTAGCGTCCGAGCAGTACTTC.

This clone was seen a few times. Other DNA sequences of this sample code for an identical CDR3. J is TRBJ1-1 and V is TRBV7-2; D remains unclear. The germline V gene has CDR1 SGHTA and CDR2 FQGNSA. The length of the CDR3 is 12 residues. V was trimmed by 3 bases and J by 5 bases, leaving 7 bases between them. CDR3 DNA: TGTGCCAGCAGCTTCGTGAGGACTGAAGCTTTCTTT. It is translated as CASSFVRTEAFF.

The chain uses TRBV5-4 and TRBJ2-5; TRBD2 matches at 10 bases. V lost 1 base, J lost 4 bases, and 7 bases stayed unmatched. Germline CDR1 and CDR2: SGHNT and YYREEE (reference sequence). The CDR3 has 16 residues. CDR3 bases: TGTGCCAGCAGCTTGCCTCAGCGGGGGGGCCTAGAGACCCAGTACTTC. Translation gives CASSLPQRGGLETQYF.